These T cell receptor beta chains were read from a single sample in a study of Ad26.COV2.S vaccination and SARS-CoV-2 variants. Libraries were prepared by immunoSEQ multiplex PCR; TCRdb keeps only in-frame clonotypes and omits some of them. The sample consists of approximately 340,000 clones, more than 75% of them appearing once. Here the sequenced sample was peripheral blood, taken in a trial of Ad26.COV2.S vaccine versus placebo. The receptor source for this set is a person aged 18-65 years who received the Ad26.COV2.S COVID-19 vaccine or a placebo. The CDR3 runs from the conserved cysteine through the conserved F or W. The D gene is left open where the match is weak. Clone size appears in some rows only: once, few, many, or a class for an expanded clone.

clone_size	v_call	d_call	j_call	cdr3_aa	cdr3_nt
once	TRBV15	.	TRBJ2-5	CATSRDGDSGETQYF	TGTGCCACCAGCAGAGACGGGGATTCGGGTGAGACCCAGTACTTC
.	TRBV7-5	.	TRBJ2-3	CVRSKGASGGGPPDTQYF	TGTGTCAGAAGCAAGGGGGCCTCAGGGGGAGGGCCCCCAGATACGCAGTATTTT
.	TRBV28	TRBD1	TRBJ2-2	CASSYRRTGDTGELFF	TGTGCCAGCAGTTATCGCAGGACAGGGGACACCGGGGAGCTGTTTTTT
.	TRBV30	.	TRBJ1-5	CAWSVPGHRSNQPQHF	TGTGCCTGGAGTGTACCGGGACACCGTAGCAATCAGCCCCAGCATTTT
.	TRBV4-1	.	TRBJ2-1	CASSQPLRGRESSYNEQFF	TGCGCCAGCAGCCAACCCCTCAGGGGAAGAGAGAGCTCCTACAATGAGCAGTTCTTC
.	TRBV13	.	TRBJ1-3	CASREGNSGNTIYF	TGTGCCAGCCGAGAGGGAAACTCTGGAAACACCATATATTTT
.	TRBV5-6	.	TRBJ2-3	CASSLDGTPPSTDTQYF	TGTGCCAGCAGCTTGGATGGGACACCCCCTAGCACAGATACGCAGTATTTT
.	TRBV7-8	.	TRBJ2-7	CASSPSTYEQYF	TGTGCCAGCAGCCCGAGCACCTACGAGCAGTACTTC
.	TRBV30	.	TRBJ1-4	CAWGTLGPANEKLFF	TGTGCCTGGGGTACATTGGGCCCAGCTAATGAAAAACTGTTTTTT
.	TRBV11-1	TRBD1	TRBJ2-5	CASRPPGQQETQYF	TGTGCCAGCAGACCTCCGGGACAGCAAGAGACCCAGTACTTC
.	TRBV3-1/TRBV3-2	TRBD1	TRBJ2-5	CASSQEVYRGQETQYF	TGTGCCAGCAGCCAAGAAGTTTACAGGGGGCAGGAGACCCAGTACTTC
.	TRBV3-1/TRBV3-2	TRBD1	TRBJ2-3	CASSLRGQDTQYF	TGTGCCAGCAGCCTAAGGGGGCAAGATACGCAGTATTTT
.	TRBV5-1	TRBD1	TRBJ1-3	CASSLGDSSGNTIYF	TGCGCCAGCAGCTTGGGGGACAGCTCTGGAAACACCATATATTTT
.	TRBV18	TRBD2	TRBJ2-5	CASSPRAGASGGEETQYF	TGTGCCAGCTCACCAAGGGCTGGCGCTAGCGGGGGAGAAGAGACCCAGTACTTC
.	TRBV7-2	TRBD2	TRBJ2-1	CASSPESGGIDEQFF	TGTGCCAGCAGCCCCGAGAGCGGGGGTATTGATGAGCAGTTCTTC
.	TRBV19	TRBD2	TRBJ2-2	CASSTLPGGPNTGELFF	TGTGCCAGTAGTACCCTACCGGGAGGGCCGAACACCGGGGAGCTGTTTTTT
.	TRBV18	.	TRBJ2-1	CASSPRANEQFF	TGTGCCAGCTCACCACGGGCGAATGAGCAGTTCTTC
.	TRBV10-1	TRBD1	TRBJ1-6	CASSPDRVSPLHF	TGCGCCAGCAGTCCGGACAGGGTTTCACCCCTCCACTTT